The clone carrying this T cell receptor beta chain occurred a few times. CDR3 length: 15 residues. Germline loops: CDR1 MNHEY, CDR2 SVGAGI. Trimming removed 6 bases from V and 7 bases from J; junction bases left unmatched: 14. The data originate from a study of shared clonotypes between healthy human individuals. Assay used: immunoSEQ multiplex PCR; TCRdb lists only in-frame clones, some missing. The sample shows about a million clones, approximately 80% of them seen only once. Sequences were obtained from memory CD4+ T cells sorted from blood. The subset here: CD45RA-negative fraction. V usage is TRBV6-5 and J usage is TRBJ1-2, with TRBD1 identical over 7 bases. This TCR came from a man between 18 and 29 years old in good health. CDR3 DNA: TGTGCCAGCAGACTACGAACTCAGGGGGGAGGTGGCTACACCTTC. Translating it yields CASRLRTQGGGGYTF.